The rows below give T cell receptor beta chains drawn from one sample of a study of blood T cells in healthy people across ages. A single record per CDR3 protein comes from TCRdb applying MiXCR to the 5' RACE reads. Of some 1,000,000 distinct CDR3 sequences listed, about 23% are singletons. The data were also submitted as part of a second study, on T cells of mothers and their children.

The sequencing sample was made of blood. The source is a girl aged 2-10 years in good health. CDR3s include the opening cysteine and the closing phenylalanine or tryptophan. A D gene is named only where the DNA matches it firmly. Size tells how often a clone was seen (once, few, many) or the class of an expanded clone, and some rows leave it out.

V	length	J	size	D	CDR3	DNA
TRBV7-2	14	TRBJ2-5	NA	TRBD2	CASGTRDFQETQYF	TGTGCATCCGGGACTAGGGACTTCCAAGAGACCCAGTACTTC
TRBV20-1	15	TRBJ2-3	NA	TRBD2	CSARLAGGPADTQYF	TGCAGTGCGCGACTAGCGGGGGGGCCTGCAGATACGCAGTATTTT
TRBV12-5	15	TRBJ2-7	few	NA	CASGPGDRASYEQYF	TGTGCTAGTGGTCCGGGGGACCGAGCCTCCTACGAGCAGTACTTC
TRBV9	15	TRBJ2-1	few	NA	CASSDPVVGDNEQFF	TGTGCCAGCAGCGACCCGGTGGTGGGGGACAATGAGCAGTTCTTC
TRBV27	14	TRBJ2-7	NA	TRBD2	CASRLSGRAGEQYF	TGTGCCAGCAGACTCAGCGGGAGGGCCGGCGAGCAGTACTTC
TRBV20-1	14	TRBJ2-5	NA	NA	CSARDLFSIETQYF	TGCAGTGCTAGAGATCTGTTTTCGATAGAGACCCAGTACTTC
TRBV27	13	TRBJ1-2	NA	NA	CASREGLNYGYTF	TGTGCCAGCAGGGAGGGCCTTAACTATGGCTACACCTTC
TRBV7-3	14	TRBJ2-2	NA	NA	CASSLKVVSGELFF	TGTGCCAGCAGCTTAAAGGTGGTGTCTGGGGAGCTGTTTTTT
TRBV7-3	16	TRBJ2-1	NA	NA	CASSPGASSSYNEQFF	TGTGCCAGCAGCCCAGGGGCCTCAAGCTCCTACAATGAGCAGTTCTTC
TRBV5-1	15	TRBJ1-4	NA	NA	CASSLEGARDEKLFF	TGCGCCAGCAGCTTGGAAGGGGCAAGGGATGAAAAACTGTTTTTT
TRBV20-1	18	TRBJ2-7	NA	NA	CSARDPRLDRQTTYEQYF	TGCAGTGCTAGAGATCCAAGGCTCGACAGACAGACCACCTACGAGCAGTACTTC
TRBV20-1	13	TRBJ2-7	NA	NA	CSARPQGAGEQYF	TGCAGTGCTAGGCCACAGGGTGCTGGCGAGCAGTACTTC
TRBV3-1	19	TRBJ2-6	few	NA	CASSHRAGGTYSGANVLTF	TGTGCCAGCAGCCACCGGGCAGGGGGGACCTACTCTGGGGCCAACGTCCTGACTTTC
TRBV6-5	18	TRBJ1-2	NA	NA	CASSYFSSVAATGHGYTF	TGTGCCAGCAGTTACTTCTCTTCTGTCGCGGCCACAGGGCATGGCTACACCTTC
TRBV6-1	18	TRBJ1-1	few	NA	CASSDPLQGTPVDTEAFF	TGTGCCAGCAGCGATCCCCTCCAGGGGACCCCAGTAGACACTGAAGCTTTCTTT
TRBV12-3/TRBV12-4	15	TRBJ1-1	NA	NA	CASSPFEGPNTEAFF	TGTGCCAGCAGCCCCTTTGAGGGTCCGAACACTGAAGCTTTCTTT
TRBV2	14	TRBJ2-6	NA	NA	CASLGIPGANVLTF	TGTGCCAGCCTTGGGATCCCTGGGGCCAACGTCCTGACTTTC
TRBV28	15	TRBJ1-4	few	NA	CASSLRGGENEKLFF	TGTGCCAGCAGTTTAAGGGGGGGGGAGAATGAAAAACTGTTTTTT
TRBV6-5	14	TRBJ1-5	NA	NA	CASSSEYSNQPQHF	TGTGCCAGCAGTTCAGAGTATAGCAATCAGCCCCAGCATTTT
TRBV10-3	14	TRBJ2-1	NA	TRBD1	CAISNRDRNNEQFF	TGTGCCATCAGTAACCGGGACAGGAACAATGAGCAGTTCTTC
TRBV6-5	15	TRBJ2-7	many	TRBD2	CASKIVAGGSYEQYF	TGTGCCAGCAAAATAGTAGCGGGGGGCTCCTACGAGCAGTACTTC
TRBV5-1	15	TRBJ2-1	NA	NA	CASSLDYGFYSEQFF	TGCGCCAGCAGCTTGGATTATGGCTTCTACAGTGAGCAGTTCTTC
TRBV5-1	17	TRBJ2-5	few	TRBD2	CASSFPTSGRAKETQYF	TGCGCCAGCAGCTTCCCGACTAGCGGGAGGGCCAAAGAGACCCAGTACTTC
TRBV20-1	13	TRBJ2-5	few	TRBD2	CSARTSGTKTQYF	TGCAGTGCAAGGACTAGCGGGACAAAGACCCAGTACTTC
TRBV4-1	14	TRBJ2-7	few	NA	CASSQAMGRGEQYF	TGCGCCAGCAGCCAAGCTATGGGGCGCGGCGAGCAGTACTTC